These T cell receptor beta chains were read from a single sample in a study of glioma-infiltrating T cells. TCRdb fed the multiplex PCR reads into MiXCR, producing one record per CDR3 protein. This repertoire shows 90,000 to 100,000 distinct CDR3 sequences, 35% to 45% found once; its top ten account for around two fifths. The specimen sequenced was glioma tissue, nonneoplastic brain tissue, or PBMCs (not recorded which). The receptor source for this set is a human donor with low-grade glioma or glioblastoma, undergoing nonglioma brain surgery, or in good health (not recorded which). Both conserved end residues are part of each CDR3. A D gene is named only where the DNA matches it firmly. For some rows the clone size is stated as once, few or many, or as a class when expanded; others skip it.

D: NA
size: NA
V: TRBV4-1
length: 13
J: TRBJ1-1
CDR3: CASSQEAKFEAFF
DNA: TGCGCCAGCAGCCAAGAGGCGAAGTTCGAAGCTTTCTTT

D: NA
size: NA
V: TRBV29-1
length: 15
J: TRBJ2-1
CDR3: CSVEAGEGGYNEQFF
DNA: TGCAGCGTTGAAGCTGGAGAGGGCGGCTACAATGAGCAGTTCTTC

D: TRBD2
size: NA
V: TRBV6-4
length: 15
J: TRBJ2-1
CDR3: CASSLTSGRGDEQFF
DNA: TGTGCCAGCAGCTTGACTAGCGGGAGGGGAGATGAGCAGTTCTTC

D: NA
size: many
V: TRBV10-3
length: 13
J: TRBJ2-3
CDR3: CAISGYRTDTQYF
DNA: TGTGCCATCTCGGGATATCGCACAGATACGCAGTATTTT

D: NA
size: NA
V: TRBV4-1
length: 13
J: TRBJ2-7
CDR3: CASSQEGRYEQYF
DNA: TGCGCCAGCAGCCAAGAGGGAAGATACGAGCAGTACTTC

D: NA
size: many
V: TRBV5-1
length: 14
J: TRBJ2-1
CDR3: CASSLRVHYNEQFF
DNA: TGCGCCAGCAGCTTGCGGGTACACTACAATGAGCAGTTCTTC

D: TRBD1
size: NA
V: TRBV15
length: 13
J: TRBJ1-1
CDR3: CATSRAKQGSWFF
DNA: TGTGCCACCAGCAGAGCAAAACAGGGGTCGTGGTTCTTT

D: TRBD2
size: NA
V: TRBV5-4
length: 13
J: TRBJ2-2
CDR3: CASSLIGSGEPFF
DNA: TGTGCCAGCAGCTTGATTGGAAGCGGGGAGCCGTTTTTT

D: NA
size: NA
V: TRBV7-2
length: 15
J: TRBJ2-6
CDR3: CASRADSFGANVLTF
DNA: TGTGCCAGCAGGGCAGACAGTTTCGGGGCCAACGTCCTGACTTTT

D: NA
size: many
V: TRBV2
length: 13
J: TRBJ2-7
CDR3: CASSGAFSYEQYF
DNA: TGTGCCAGCAGTGGGGCATTCTCCTACGAGCAGTACTTC

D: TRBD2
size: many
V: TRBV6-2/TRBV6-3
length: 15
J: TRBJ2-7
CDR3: CASSYRGTSGYEQYF
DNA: TGTGCCAGCAGTTACCGCGGGACTAGCGGGTACGAGCAGTACTTC

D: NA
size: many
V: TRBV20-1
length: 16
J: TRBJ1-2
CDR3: CSARGGFEGGHYGYTF
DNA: TGCAGTGCTAGGGGAGGGTTTGAGGGGGGACACTATGGCTACACCTTC

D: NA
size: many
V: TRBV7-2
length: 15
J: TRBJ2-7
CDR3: CASSLGGPRSYEQYF
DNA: TGTGCCAGCAGCTTAGGGGGGCCTCGCTCCTACGAGCAGTACTTC

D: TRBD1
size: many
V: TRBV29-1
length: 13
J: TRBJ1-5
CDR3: CSVQDREGQPQHF
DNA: TGCAGCGTTCAGGACAGGGAAGGCCAGCCCCAGCATTTT